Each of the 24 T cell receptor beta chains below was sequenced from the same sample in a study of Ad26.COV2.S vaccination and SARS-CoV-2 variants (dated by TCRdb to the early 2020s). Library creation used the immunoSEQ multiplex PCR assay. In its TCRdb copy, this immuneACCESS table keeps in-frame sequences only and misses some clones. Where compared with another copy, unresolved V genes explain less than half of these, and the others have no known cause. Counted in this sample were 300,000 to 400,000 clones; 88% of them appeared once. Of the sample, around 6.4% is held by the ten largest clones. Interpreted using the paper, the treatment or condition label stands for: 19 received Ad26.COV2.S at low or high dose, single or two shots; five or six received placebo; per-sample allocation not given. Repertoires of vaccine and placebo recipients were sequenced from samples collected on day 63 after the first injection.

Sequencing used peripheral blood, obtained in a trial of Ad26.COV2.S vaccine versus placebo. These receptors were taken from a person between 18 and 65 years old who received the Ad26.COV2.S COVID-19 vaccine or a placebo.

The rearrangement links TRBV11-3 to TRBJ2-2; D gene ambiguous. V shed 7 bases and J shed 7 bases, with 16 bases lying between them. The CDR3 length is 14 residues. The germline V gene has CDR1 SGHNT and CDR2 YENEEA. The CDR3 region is CASTPGQANGELFF. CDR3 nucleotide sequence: TGTGCCAGCACCCCTGGGCAGGCGAACGGGGAGCTGTTTTTT.

The CDR3: CASSEARGMHNSPLHF. The CDR3, as DNA: TGTGCCAGCAGTGAAGCTAGAGGAATGCATAATTCACCCCTCCACTTT. This chain uses TRBV6-1 with TRBJ1-6; no clear D. This CDR3 contains 16 residues. From germline, CDR1 is MNHNS and CDR2 SASEGT. Trimming took 0 bases from V and 5 from J, leaving 11 bases between them.

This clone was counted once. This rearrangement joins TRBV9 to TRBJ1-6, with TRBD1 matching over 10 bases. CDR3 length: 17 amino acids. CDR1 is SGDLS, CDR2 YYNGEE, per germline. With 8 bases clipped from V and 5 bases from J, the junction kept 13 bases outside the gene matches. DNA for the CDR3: TGTGCCAGTAGCATGTCGGGGACAGGGGCTCATAATTCACCCCTCCACTTT. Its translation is CASSMSGTGAHNSPLHF.

In DNA, the CDR3 is TGTGCCAGCAGCTTAAGCTTTAGCGGGAGGGCCGTCGTCACCGGGGAGCTGTTTTTT. This translates into CASSLSFSGRAVVTGELFF. The gene calls are TRBV7-3 and TRBJ2-2; TRBD2 matches at 11 bases. The V and J ends lost 1 base and 4 bases, in that order; junction bases with no gene match: 11. This CDR3 contains 19 residues. Germline V gives CDR1 SGHTA, CDR2 FQGTGA.

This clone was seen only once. The chain's CDR3 is CASSYADDFRGYTF. Written as DNA, the CDR3 is TGTGCCAGCAGTTACGCGGACGACTTTAGGGGCTACACCTTC. V is TRBV6-2 or TRBV6-3 and J is TRBJ1-2; D not certain. With 2 bases removed from V and 8 bases from J, the gap between germline ends came to 15 bases. The CDR3 loop spans 14 amino acids. The germline CDR1 and CDR2 sequences are MNHEY and SVGEGT.

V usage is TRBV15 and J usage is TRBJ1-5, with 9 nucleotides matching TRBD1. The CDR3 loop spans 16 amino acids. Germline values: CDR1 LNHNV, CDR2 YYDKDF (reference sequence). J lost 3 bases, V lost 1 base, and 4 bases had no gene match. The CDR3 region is CATSRGGQGLNQPQHF. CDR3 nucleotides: TGTGCCACCAGCAGAGGGGGACAGGGCCTCAATCAGCCCCAGCATTTT. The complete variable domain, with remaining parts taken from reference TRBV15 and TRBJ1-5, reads DAMVIQNPRYQVTQFGKPVTLSCSQTLNHNVMYWYQQKSSQAPKLLFHYYDKDFNNEADTPDNFQSRRPNTSFCFLDIRSPGLGDTAMYLCATSRGGQGLNQPQHFGDGTRLSIL.

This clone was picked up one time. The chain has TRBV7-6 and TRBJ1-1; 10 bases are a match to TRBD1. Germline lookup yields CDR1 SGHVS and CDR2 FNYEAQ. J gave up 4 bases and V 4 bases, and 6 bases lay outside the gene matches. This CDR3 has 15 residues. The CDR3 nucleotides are TGTGCCAGCAGCTCGGACAGGGGGTATAGCACTGAAGCTTTCTTT. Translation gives CASSSDRGYSTEAFF.

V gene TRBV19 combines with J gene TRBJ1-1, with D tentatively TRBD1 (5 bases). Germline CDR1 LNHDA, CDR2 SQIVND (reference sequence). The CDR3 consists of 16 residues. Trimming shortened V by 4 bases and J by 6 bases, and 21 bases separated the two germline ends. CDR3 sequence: CASSRGLGRAWAEAFF. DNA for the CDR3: TGTGCCAGTAGTAGGGGTTTGGGCAGGGCCTGGGCTGAAGCTTTCTTT.

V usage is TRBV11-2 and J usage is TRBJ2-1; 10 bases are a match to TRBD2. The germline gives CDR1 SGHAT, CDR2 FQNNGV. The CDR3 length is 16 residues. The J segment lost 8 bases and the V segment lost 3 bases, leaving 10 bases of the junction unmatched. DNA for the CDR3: TGTGCCAGCAGCTTCCCCAGGACTAGCGGATGGTATGAGCAGTTCTTC. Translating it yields CASSFPRTSGWYEQFF.

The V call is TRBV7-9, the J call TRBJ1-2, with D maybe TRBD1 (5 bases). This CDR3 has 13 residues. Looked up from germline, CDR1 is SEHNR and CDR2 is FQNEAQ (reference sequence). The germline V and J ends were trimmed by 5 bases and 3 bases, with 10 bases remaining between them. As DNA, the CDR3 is TGTGCCAGCAGCCCGGGGACTTACTATGGCTACACCTTC. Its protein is CASSPGTYYGYTF.

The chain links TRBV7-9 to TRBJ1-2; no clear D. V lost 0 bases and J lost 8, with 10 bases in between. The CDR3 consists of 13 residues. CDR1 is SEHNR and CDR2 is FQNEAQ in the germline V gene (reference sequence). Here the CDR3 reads CASSLASFYGYTF. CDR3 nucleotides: TGTGCCAGCAGCTTAGCGTCGTTCTACGGCTACACCTTC.

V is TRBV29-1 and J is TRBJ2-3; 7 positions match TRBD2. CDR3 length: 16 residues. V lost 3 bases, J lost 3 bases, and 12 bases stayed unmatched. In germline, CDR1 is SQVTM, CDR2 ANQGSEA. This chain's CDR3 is CSVEVGAGVITDTQYF. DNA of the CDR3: TGCAGCGTTGAGGTCGGGGCGGGAGTTATTACAGATACGCAGTATTTT.

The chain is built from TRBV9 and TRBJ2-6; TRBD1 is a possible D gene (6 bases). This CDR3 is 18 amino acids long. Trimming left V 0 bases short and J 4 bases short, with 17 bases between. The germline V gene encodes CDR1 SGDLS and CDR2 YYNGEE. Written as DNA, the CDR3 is TGTGCCAGCAGCGTAGGTTGGGACATTGCCTCCGGGGCCAACGTCCTGACTTTC. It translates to CASSVGWDIASGANVLTF.

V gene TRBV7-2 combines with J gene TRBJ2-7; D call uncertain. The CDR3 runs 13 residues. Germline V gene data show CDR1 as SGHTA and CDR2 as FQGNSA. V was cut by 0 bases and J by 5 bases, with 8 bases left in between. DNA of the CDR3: TGTGCCAGCAGCTTAGCTAGAGTCCACGAGCAGTACTTC. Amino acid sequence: CASSLARVHEQYF.

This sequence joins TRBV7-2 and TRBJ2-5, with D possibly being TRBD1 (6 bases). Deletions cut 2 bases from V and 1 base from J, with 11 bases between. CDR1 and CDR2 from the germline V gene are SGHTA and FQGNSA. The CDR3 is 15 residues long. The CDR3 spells CASSLFLGAQETQYF. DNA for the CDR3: TGTGCCAGCAGCTTATTCTTGGGGGCCCAAGAGACCCAGTACTTC. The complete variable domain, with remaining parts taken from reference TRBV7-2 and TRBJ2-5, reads GAGVSQSPSNKVTEKGKDVELRCDPISGHTALYWYRQSLGQGLEFLIYFQGNSAPDKSGLPSDRFSAERTGGSVSTLTIQRTQQEDSAVYLCASSLFLGAQETQYFGPGTRLLVL.

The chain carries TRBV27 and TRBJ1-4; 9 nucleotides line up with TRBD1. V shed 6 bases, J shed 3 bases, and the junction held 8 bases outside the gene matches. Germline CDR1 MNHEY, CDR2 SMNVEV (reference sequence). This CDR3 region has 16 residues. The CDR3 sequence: CASRGVYRGPNEKLFF. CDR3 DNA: TGTGCCAGCAGGGGGGTATACAGGGGGCCTAATGAAAAACTGTTTTTT.

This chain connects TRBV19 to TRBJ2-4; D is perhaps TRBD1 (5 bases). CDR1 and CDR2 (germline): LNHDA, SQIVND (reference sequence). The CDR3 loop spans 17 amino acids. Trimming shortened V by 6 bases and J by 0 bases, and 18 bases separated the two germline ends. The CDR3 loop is CASRPFQGRLAKNIQYF. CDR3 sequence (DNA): TGTGCCAGTAGACCATTTCAGGGCCGCTTAGCCAAAAACATTCAGTACTTC.

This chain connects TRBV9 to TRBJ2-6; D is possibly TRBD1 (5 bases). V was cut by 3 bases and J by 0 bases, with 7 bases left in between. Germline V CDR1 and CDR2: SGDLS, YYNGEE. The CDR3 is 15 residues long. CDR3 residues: CASSGQHSGANVLTF. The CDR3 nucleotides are TGTGCCAGCAGCGGACAGCACTCTGGGGCCAACGTCCTGACTTTC.

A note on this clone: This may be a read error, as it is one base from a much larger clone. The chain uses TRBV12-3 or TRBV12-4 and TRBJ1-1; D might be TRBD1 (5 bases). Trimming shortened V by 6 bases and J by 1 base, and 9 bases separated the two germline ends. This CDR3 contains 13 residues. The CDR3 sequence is CASRGTENTEAFF. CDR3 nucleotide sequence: TGTGCCAGCAGGGGGACGGAGAACACTGAAGCTTTCTTT.

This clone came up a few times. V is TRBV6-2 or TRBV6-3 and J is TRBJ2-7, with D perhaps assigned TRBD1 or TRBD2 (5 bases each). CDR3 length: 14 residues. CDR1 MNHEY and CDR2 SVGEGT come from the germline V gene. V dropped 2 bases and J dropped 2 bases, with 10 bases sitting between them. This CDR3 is CASSYGTETYEQYF. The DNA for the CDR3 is TGTGCCAGCAGTTACGGGACGGAAACCTACGAGCAGTACTTC.

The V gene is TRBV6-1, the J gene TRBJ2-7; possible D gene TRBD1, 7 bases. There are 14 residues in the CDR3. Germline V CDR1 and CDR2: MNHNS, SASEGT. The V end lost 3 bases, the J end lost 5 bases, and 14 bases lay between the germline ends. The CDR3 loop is CASSENRGGNEQYF. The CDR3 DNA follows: TGTGCCAGCAGTGAGAACAGGGGCGGGAACGAGCAGTACTTC.

CDR3 in amino acids: CASSSGNSPLHF. The CDR3 DNA sequence: TGTGCCAGCAGCTCAGGGAATTCACCCCTCCACTTT. The chain is built from TRBV7-3 and TRBJ1-6; TRBD1 is a possible D gene (5 bases). V lost 4 bases and J 7 bases, leaving 5 bases between the germline ends. This CDR3 is 12 amino acids long. Per the germline V gene, CDR1 is SGHTA and CDR2 is FQGTGA.

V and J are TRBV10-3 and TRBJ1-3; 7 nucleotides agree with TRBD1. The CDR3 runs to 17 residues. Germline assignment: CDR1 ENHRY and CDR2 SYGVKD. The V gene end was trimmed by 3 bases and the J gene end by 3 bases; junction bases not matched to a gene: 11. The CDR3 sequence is CAISESRGGDGGNTIYF. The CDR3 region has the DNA TGTGCCATCAGTGAATCTAGAGGGGGCGATGGTGGAAACACCATATATTTT.

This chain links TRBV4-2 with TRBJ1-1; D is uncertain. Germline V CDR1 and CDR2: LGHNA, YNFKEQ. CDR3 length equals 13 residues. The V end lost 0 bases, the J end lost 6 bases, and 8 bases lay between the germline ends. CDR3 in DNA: TGTGCCAGCAGCCAAGATCCGATCCCTGAAGCTTTCTTT. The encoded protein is CASSQDPIPEAFF.